The rows below give T cell receptor beta chains drawn from one sample of a study of post-analysis software for immune sequencing data. TCRdb ran MiXCR on the PCR reads and lists one entry per CDR3 protein. The top ten clones hold approximately 4.5% of a sample with under 900,000 distinct CDR3 sequences, about 50% of them seen once. Sequencing used blood. Every receptor here comes from a girl between 5 and 17 years old with multiple sclerosis. CDR3s include the opening cysteine and the closing phenylalanine or tryptophan. A D gene is named only where the DNA matches it firmly. Size is omitted from some rows. Given values are once, few, many or a class for expanded clones.

clone size: -
J gene: TRBJ2-5
D gene: TRBD1
V gene: TRBV29-1
CDR3 protein: CSVPQGEGNEQYF
CDR3 DNA: TGCAGCGTTCCCCAGGGGGAAGGTAATGAGCAGTACTTC

clone size: -
J gene: TRBJ1-4
D gene: -
V gene: TRBV7-9
CDR3 protein: CASSLGTATGEKLFF
CDR3 DNA: TGTGCCAGCAGCCTAGGAACGGCTACGGGAGAAAAACTGTTTTTT

clone size: few
J gene: TRBJ2-7
D gene: TRBD2
V gene: TRBV12-3/TRBV12-4
CDR3 protein: CASSLGLAGRYYEQYF
CDR3 DNA: TGTGCCAGCAGTTTAGGACTAGCGGGGCGATACTACGAGCAGTACTTC

clone size: -
J gene: TRBJ2-7
D gene: TRBD1
V gene: TRBV4-1
CDR3 protein: CASSQNGEGQASYEQYF
CDR3 DNA: TGCGCCAGCAGCCAAAACGGTGAGGGACAGGCCTCCTACGAGCAGTACTTC

clone size: -
J gene: TRBJ2-7
D gene: -
V gene: TRBV12-3/TRBV12-4
CDR3 protein: CASSTGKEQYF
CDR3 DNA: TGTGCCAGCAGTACAGGGAAAGAGCAGTACTTC

clone size: few
J gene: TRBJ1-6
D gene: -
V gene: TRBV10-2
CDR3 protein: CASSLTEGESPLHF
CDR3 DNA: TGCGCCAGCAGCCTAACCGAAGGGGAATCACCCCTCCACTTT

clone size: few
J gene: TRBJ2-7
D gene: -
V gene: TRBV15
CDR3 protein: CATSRDPGVTYEQYF
CDR3 DNA: TGTGCCACCAGCAGAGATCCGGGGGTAACCTACGAGCAGTACTTC

clone size: -
J gene: TRBJ2-1
D gene: -
V gene: TRBV20-1
CDR3 protein: CSTGSRGYNEQFF
CDR3 DNA: TGCAGTACAGGGTCGCGGGGTTACAATGAGCAGTTCTTC

clone size: -
J gene: TRBJ2-2
D gene: TRBD1
V gene: TRBV5-1
CDR3 protein: CASRLDRGTGELFF
CDR3 DNA: TGCGCCAGCAGACTGGACAGGGGCACCGGGGAGCTGTTTTTT

clone size: -
J gene: TRBJ1-2
D gene: TRBD1
V gene: TRBV12-3/TRBV12-4
CDR3 protein: CASRPTGTGNGYTF
CDR3 DNA: TGTGCCAGCAGACCTACCGGGACAGGGAATGGCTACACCTTC

clone size: once
J gene: TRBJ1-1
D gene: -
V gene: TRBV25-1
CDR3 protein: CASSAATEAFF
CDR3 DNA: TGTGCCAGCAGTGCAGCCACTGAAGCTTTCTTT

clone size: few
J gene: TRBJ2-7
D gene: TRBD2
V gene: TRBV6-1
CDR3 protein: CASSEGLAGIYEQYF
CDR3 DNA: TGTGCCAGCAGTGAGGGACTAGCGGGGATCTACGAGCAGTACTTC

clone size: -
J gene: TRBJ1-2
D gene: -
V gene: TRBV7-9
CDR3 protein: CASSFTGLWYGYTF
CDR3 DNA: TGTGCCAGCAGCTTTACAGGGCTCTGGTATGGCTACACCTTC

clone size: -
J gene: TRBJ2-1
D gene: TRBD2
V gene: TRBV5-1
CDR3 protein: CASSLDRGLAVDEQFF
CDR3 DNA: TGCGCCAGCAGCTTGGACCGGGGACTAGCGGTGGATGAGCAGTTCTTC

clone size: -
J gene: TRBJ2-4
D gene: -
V gene: TRBV7-3
CDR3 protein: CASSLTPKNIQYF
CDR3 DNA: TGTGCCAGCAGCTTAACCCCCAAAAACATTCAGTACTTC